This record concerns one TCR beta chain sequence. Time point: pre-treatment baseline. At 12 weeks after first infusion, RECIST 1.1 defined response for most patients. The data belong to a study of blood T cell dynamics during melanoma immunotherapy. Assay used: immunoSEQ multiplex PCR; TCRdb lists only in-frame clones, some missing. Of roughly 25,000 clones listed, roughly 85% are singletons. CDR3 length equals 21 residues. J is TRBJ2-2 and V is TRBV21-1. TRBV21-1 is given as a pseudogene. The receptor was derived from a human donor with melanoma. The sample was blood, taken from a patient treated with checkpoint blockade. The CDR3 coding sequence is TGTGCCAGCACCCTCACCGGGACGGCAGGATCAGTAAGCAAGAACACCGGGGAGCTGTTTTTT. Protein product: CASTLTGTAGSVSKNTGELFF.